This T cell receptor (beta chain) was recovered during a study of blood T cell repertoires in COVID-19. Whole-study context: Whether acute or convalescent, the COVID-19 samples came from the United States, Italy and Spain. Sources were T cells, B-cell-depleted T cells, or PBMCs; the material itself was cDNA or gDNA.

This CDR3 has 15 amino acids. From germline, CDR1 is LGHDT and CDR2 YNNKEL (reference sequence). V was cut by 1 base and J by 0 bases, with 7 bases left in between. In the original analysis: Amplification from reference gene primers served as the basis for estimated nucleated cell counts. The table came from immunoSEQ multiplex PCR; TCRdb's copy has only in-frame clones and leaves some out. That table furnishes V, J and clone size, whereas the DNA furnished D and trimming. Of hundreds of thousands of clones listed, around 81% are singletons. Which cohort a participant joined came from the clinical history participants gave.

The TCR originated in a man aged 30 to 45 with acute COVID-19. The sample consisted of PBMCs or T cells enriched from blood (not recorded which). The chain is built from TRBV3-1 (or the pseudogene TRBV3-2) and TRBJ1-3; D call uncertain. Here the CDR3 reads CASSQGPGSGNTIYF. The CDR3 nucleotides are TGTGCCAGCAGCCAAGGGCCAGGCTCTGGAAACACCATATATTTT.